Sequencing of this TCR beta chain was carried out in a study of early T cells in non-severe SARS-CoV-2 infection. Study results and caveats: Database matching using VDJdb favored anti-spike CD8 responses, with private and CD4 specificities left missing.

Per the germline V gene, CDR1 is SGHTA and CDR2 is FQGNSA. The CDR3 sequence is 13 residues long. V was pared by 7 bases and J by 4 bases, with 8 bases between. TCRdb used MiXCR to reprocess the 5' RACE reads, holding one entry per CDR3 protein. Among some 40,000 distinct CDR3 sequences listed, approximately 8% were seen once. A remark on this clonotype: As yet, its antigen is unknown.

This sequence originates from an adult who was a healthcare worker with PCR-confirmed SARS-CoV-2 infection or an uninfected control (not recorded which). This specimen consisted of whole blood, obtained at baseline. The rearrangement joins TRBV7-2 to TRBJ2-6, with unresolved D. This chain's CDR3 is CASTQGGANVLTF. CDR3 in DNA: TGTGCCAGCACCCAAGGCGGGGCCAACGTCCTGACTTTC.